A single sample gave rise to the 14 T cell receptor beta chains below, sequenced in a study of T-cell memory formation after mild COVID-19. TCRdb ran MiXCR on the 5' RACE reads and lists one entry per CDR3 protein. The sample lists approximately 40,000 distinct CDR3 sequences, about an eighth occurring once. What was sequenced was PBMCs or a T cell subset sorted from them (not recorded which). The origin of the receptors is a man between 18 and 29 years old who had mild COVID-19 (a few samples of this study predate the infection). Cell type and time point are not known.

This clonotype was seen at least ten times. This chain joins TRBV20-1 and TRBJ2-5, with a weak D call TRBD2 (6 bases). V shed 6 bases and J shed 1 base, with 12 bases lying between them. CDR1 and CDR2 from the germline V gene are DFQATT and SNEGSKA (reference sequence). The CDR3 spans 13 residues. The CDR3 region has the DNA TGCAGTGCGCGGAAGACTAGCCAAGAGACCCAGTACTTC. Its protein product is CSARKTSQETQYF.

This clonotype was detected ten times or more. The chain uses TRBV7-9 and TRBJ1-3; 9 bases match TRBD1. This CDR3 spans 15 amino acids. Trimming removed 4 bases from V and 4 bases from J; junction bases left unmatched: 5. Germline V CDR1 and CDR2: SEHNR, FQNEAQ (reference sequence). CDR3 in amino acids: CASSSTGGEGNTIYF. CDR3 nucleotide sequence: TGTGCCAGCAGCTCTACAGGGGGCGAAGGAAACACCATATATTTT.

This clonotype was recorded at least ten times. The rearrangement joins TRBV4-1 to TRBJ2-7; perhaps D is TRBD1 or TRBD2 (5 bases each). The CDR3 extends over 11 amino acids. The V end lost 4 bases, the J end lost 7 bases, and 8 bases lay between the germline ends. CDR1 MGHRA and CDR2 YSYEKL come from the germline V gene. This CDR3 reads CASSLEGEQYF. CDR3 in DNA: TGCGCCAGCAGCCTTGAGGGGGAGCAGTACTTC.

This clonotype was counted many times. The chain couples TRBV5-1 to TRBJ2-2, with 9 bases matching TRBD1. CDR3 length: 15 amino acids. V dropped 4 bases and J dropped 7; count of bases not matched to a gene: 8. Per the germline V gene, CDR1 is SGHRS and CDR2 is YFSETQ. CDR3 region: CASSVGQGGIGELFF. CDR3 sequence (DNA): TGCGCCAGCAGCGTGGGACAGGGAGGGATCGGGGAGCTGTTTTTT. The full variable domain, with the rest looked up from reference TRBV5-1 and TRBJ2-2, is KAGVTQTPRYLIKTRGQQVTLSCSPISGHRSVSWYQQTPGQGLQFLFEYFSETQRNKGNFPGRFSGRQFSNSRSEMNVSTLELGDSALYLCASSVGQGGIGELFFGEGSRLTVL.

The table lists this clonotype with many counts. The chain couples TRBV7-8 to TRBJ2-7; D perhaps matches TRBD2 (5 bases). Per germline, CDR1 SGHVS and CDR2 FQNEAQ. V was clipped by 0 bases and J by 9 bases, with 15 bases between them. This CDR3 has 14 amino acids. CDR3 loop: CASSLADGVGRQYV. The CDR3 DNA reads TGTGCCAGCAGCTTAGCGGACGGGGTAGGGAGGCAGTACGTC.

There are many counts of this clonotype. The J gene is TRBJ2-3, the V gene TRBV20-1; D may be TRBD1 (5 bases). V lost 2 bases and J lost 3, with 9 bases in between. The CDR3 totals 13 residues. CDR1 DFQATT and CDR2 SNEGSKA come from the germline V gene (reference sequence). The CDR3 sequence is CSARLPGTDTQYF. CDR3 DNA sequence: TGCAGTGCTAGACTCCCAGGGACAGATACGCAGTATTTT.

This chain links TRBV6-6 with TRBJ2-5, with D possibly matching TRBD2 (7 bases). The CDR3 covers 13 residues. Deletions cut 7 bases from V and 4 bases from J, with 13 bases between. The germline gives CDR1 MNHNY, CDR2 SVGAGI (reference sequence). The CDR3 protein is CASNAGAGETQYF. The CDR3 nucleotides read TGTGCCAGCAACGCGGGGGCGGGAGAGACCCAGTACTTC.

This clonotype was picked up many times. The rearrangement joins TRBV5-5 to TRBJ1-2; D not resolved. Germline V gene lookup returns CDR1 SGHKS and CDR2 YYEKEE (reference sequence). The CDR3 sequence is 13 residues long. V lost 0 bases and J lost 4, with 7 bases in between. The CDR3 reads CASSLVGSYGYTF. In nucleotides, the CDR3 is TGTGCCAGCAGCTTGGTGGGTAGCTATGGCTACACCTTC.

This clonotype was seen a handful of times. The chain uses TRBV14 and TRBJ2-1, with 7 nucleotides matching TRBD2. Germline V gene sequence: CDR1 SGHDN, CDR2 FVKESK. The junction had 10 bases not matched to a gene; V was cut back by 5 bases and J by 0 bases. This CDR3 spans 17 amino acids. CDR3 in amino acids: CASSTYLGGGSYNEQFF. CDR3 bases: TGTGCCAGCAGCACCTATTTGGGCGGGGGCTCCTACAATGAGCAGTTCTTC.

This clonotype was seen many times. The chain employs TRBV7-8 and TRBJ2-1; D may be TRBD2 (6 bases). CDR3 size: 14 residues. V was trimmed by 1 base and J by 10 bases, leaving 14 bases between them. Germline-derived CDR1 and CDR2 are SGHVS and FQNEAQ. CDR3: CASSLDTGVGEQFF. The CDR3 nucleotides are TGTGCCAGCAGCTTAGACACGGGGGTGGGGGAGCAGTTCTTC.

As regards this clonotype: The junction and the germline gene differ at one end; a read error may be behind it. The chain carries TRBV2 and TRBJ2-3, with 9 nucleotides matching TRBD2. Per germline, CDR1 SNHLY and CDR2 FYNNEI. This CDR3 is built from 15 residues. In DNA, the CDR3 is TGTGCCAGCGGTGAATCTAGCGGGGTCACAGATACGCAGTATTTT. The encoded protein is CASGESSGVTDTQYF.

This clonotype has more than one count but fewer than ten. The chain recombines TRBV6-5 with TRBJ1-1; unclear D gene. CDR3 size: 16 residues. CDR1 is MNHEY, CDR2 SVGAGI, per germline. V dropped 1 base and J dropped 1 base, with 13 bases sitting between them. The CDR3 protein is CASSYFSVGANTEAFF. The CDR3 coding sequence is TGTGCCAGCAGTTACTTCTCGGTAGGTGCGAACACTGAAGCTTTCTTT.

The table lists this clonotype with many counts. The rearrangement uses TRBV5-1 and TRBJ2-3; 10 nucleotides agree with TRBD1. Germline CDR1 is SGHRS and CDR2 is YFSETQ. CDR3 length: 15 amino acids. Losses at the gene ends were 6 bases for V and 3 bases for J; bases not matched to a gene: 7. The CDR3 loop is CASKDGTGATDTQYF. CDR3 nucleotide sequence: TGCGCCAGCAAAGATGGGACAGGGGCTACAGATACGCAGTATTTT.

This chain links TRBV18 with TRBJ1-3, with D perhaps TRBD1 (5 bases). Trimming cost V 3 bases and J 0 bases, with 6 bases left between them. This CDR3 region has 14 residues. CDR1 is KGHSH and CDR2 is LQKENI in the germline V gene. The CDR3 DNA sequence: TGTGCCAGCTCACCGGGGACCTCTGGAAACACCATATATTTT. This encodes CASSPGTSGNTIYF.